This TCR beta chain was captured in a study of T cell repertoires in cytomegalovirus infection. Across the study: HLA-B-restricted CMV epitopes that are well studied, plus recently identified HLA-C-restricted ones, were used by the study. Study outcomes and limitations: In two of eight donors, the top clonotype was HLA-C-restricted CMV-specific.

MiXCR, run by TCRdb on the reads, gives a single entry per CDR3 protein. The table has around 770,000 distinct CDR3 sequences, 29% seen once. This clonotype was observed a single time. The antigen remains undetermined. This TCR derives from a human donor in good health (CMV status not recorded). Some clones in this sample may be carry-over from other donors' samples. Sequenced material: cultured CD8+ T cells from PBMCs, taken from culture after CMV antigen stimulation.

For the CDR3, the DNA is TGTGCCAGCAGTTATCAATCTAACTATGGCTACACCTTC. Its protein is CASSYQSNYGYTF. The J gene is TRBJ1-2, the V gene TRBV6-5; D is uncertain. Trimming left V 3 bases short and J 0 bases short, with 5 bases between. Germline CDR1 MNHEY, CDR2 SVGAGI. CDR3 length equals 13 residues.